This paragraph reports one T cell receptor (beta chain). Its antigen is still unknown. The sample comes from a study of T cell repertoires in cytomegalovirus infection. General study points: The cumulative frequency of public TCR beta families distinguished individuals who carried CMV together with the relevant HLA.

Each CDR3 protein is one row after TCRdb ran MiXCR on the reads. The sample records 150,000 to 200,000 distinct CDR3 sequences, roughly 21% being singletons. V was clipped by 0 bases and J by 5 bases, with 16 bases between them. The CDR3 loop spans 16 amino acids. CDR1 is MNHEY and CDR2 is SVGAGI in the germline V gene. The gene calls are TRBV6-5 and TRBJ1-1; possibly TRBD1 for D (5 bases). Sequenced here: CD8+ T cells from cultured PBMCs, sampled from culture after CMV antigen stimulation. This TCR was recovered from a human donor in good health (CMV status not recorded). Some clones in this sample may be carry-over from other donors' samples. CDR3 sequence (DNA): TGTGCCAGCAGTTACTCGATGGCGGGGGAGGGTACTGAAGCTTTCTTT. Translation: CASSYSMAGEGTEAFF.